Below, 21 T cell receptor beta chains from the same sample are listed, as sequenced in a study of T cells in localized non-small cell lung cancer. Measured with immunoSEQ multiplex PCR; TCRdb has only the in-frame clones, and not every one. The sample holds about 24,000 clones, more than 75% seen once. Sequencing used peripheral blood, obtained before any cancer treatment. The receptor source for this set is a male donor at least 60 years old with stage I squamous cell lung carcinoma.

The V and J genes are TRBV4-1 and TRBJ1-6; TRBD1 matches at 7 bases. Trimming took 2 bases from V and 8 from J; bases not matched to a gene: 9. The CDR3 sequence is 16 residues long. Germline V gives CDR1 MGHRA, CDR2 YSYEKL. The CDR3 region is CASSQQSSGGYSPLHF. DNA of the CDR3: TGCGCCAGCAGCCAACAATCGTCAGGGGGTTATTCACCCCTCCACTTT.

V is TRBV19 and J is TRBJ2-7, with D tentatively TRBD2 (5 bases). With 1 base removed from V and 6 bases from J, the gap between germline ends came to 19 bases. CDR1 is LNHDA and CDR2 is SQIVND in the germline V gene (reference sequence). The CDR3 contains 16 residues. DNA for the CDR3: TGTGCCAGTAGTATAGGTTTCGGGGTCCCTACCGTCGAGCAGTACTTC. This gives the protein CASSIGFGVPTVEQYF.

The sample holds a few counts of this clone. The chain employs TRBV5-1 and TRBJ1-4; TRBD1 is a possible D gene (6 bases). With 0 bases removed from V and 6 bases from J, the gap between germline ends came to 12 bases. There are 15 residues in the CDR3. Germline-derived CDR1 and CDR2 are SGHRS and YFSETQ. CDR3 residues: CASSLAGRGYEKLFF. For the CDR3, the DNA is TGCGCCAGCAGCTTGGCCGGCAGGGGTTATGAAAAACTGTTTTTT.

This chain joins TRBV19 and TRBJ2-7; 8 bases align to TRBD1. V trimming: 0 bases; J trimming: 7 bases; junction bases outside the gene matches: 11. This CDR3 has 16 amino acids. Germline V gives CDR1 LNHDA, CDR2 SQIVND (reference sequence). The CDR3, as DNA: TGTGCCAGTAGTATAGATCAGGCAGACAGGGGTCGAGAGCAGTACTTC. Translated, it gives CASSIDQADRGREQYF.

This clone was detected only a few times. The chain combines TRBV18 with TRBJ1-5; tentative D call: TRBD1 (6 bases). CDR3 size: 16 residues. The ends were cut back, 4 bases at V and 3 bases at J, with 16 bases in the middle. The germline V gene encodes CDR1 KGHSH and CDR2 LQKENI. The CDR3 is CASSLDLGASNQPQHF. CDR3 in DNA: TGTGCCAGCTCACTCGACCTGGGGGCTTCCAATCAGCCCCAGCATTTT.

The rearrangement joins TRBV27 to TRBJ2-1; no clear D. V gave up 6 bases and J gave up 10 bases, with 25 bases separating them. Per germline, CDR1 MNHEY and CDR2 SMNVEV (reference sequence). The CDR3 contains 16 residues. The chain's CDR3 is CASRIGGARNPQEQFF. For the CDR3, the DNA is TGTGCCAGCAGAATAGGCGGAGCGCGAAACCCTCAAGAGCAGTTCTTC.

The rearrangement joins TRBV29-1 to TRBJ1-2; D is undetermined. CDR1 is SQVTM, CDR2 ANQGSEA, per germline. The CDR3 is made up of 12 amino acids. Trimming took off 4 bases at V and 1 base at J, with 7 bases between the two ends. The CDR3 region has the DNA TGCAGCGTTGGGCGGGGTAACTATGGCTACACCTTC. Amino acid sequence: CSVGRGNYGYTF. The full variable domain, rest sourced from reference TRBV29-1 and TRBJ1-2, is SAVISQKPSRDICQRGTSLTIQCQVDSQVTMMFWYRQQPGQSLTLIATANQGSEATYESGFVIDKFPISRPNLTFSTLTVSNMSPEDSSIYLCSVGRGNYGYTFGSGTRLTVV.

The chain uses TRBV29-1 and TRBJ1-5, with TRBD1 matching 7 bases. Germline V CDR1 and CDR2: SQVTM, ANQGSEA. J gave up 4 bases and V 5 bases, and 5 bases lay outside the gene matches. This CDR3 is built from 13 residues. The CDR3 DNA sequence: TGCAGCGTTCAGGGGGGGATAAATCAGCCCCAGCATTTT. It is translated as CSVQGGINQPQHF.

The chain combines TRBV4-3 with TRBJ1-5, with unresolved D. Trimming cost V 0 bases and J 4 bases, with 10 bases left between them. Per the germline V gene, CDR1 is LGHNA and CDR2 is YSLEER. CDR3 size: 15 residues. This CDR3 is CASSQEVGRNQPQHF. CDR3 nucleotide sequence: TGCGCCAGCAGCCAAGAGGTAGGGAGGAATCAGCCCCAGCATTTT.

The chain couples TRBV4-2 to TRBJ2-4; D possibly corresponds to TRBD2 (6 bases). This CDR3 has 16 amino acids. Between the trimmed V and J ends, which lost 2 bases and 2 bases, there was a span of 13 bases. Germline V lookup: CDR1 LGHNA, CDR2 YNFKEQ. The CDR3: CASSQKEGYPKNIQYF. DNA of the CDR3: TGTGCCAGCAGCCAAAAGGAGGGCTATCCCAAAAACATTCAGTACTTC.

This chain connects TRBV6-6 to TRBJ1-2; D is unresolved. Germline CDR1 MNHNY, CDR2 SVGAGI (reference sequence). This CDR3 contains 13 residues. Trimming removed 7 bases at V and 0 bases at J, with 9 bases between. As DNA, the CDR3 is TGTGCCAGCACGCCTACAGCTAACTATGGCTACACCTTC. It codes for CASTPTANYGYTF.

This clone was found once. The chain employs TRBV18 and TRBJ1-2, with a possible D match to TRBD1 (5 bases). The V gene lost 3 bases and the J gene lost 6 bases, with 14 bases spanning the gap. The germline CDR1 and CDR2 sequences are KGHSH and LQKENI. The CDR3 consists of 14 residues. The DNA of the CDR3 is TGTGCCAGCTCACCGACAGAGGGTCTTGATGGCTACACCTTC. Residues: CASSPTEGLDGYTF.

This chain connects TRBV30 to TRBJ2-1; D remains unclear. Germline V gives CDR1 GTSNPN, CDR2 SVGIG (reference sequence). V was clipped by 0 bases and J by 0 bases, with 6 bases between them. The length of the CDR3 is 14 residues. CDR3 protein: CAWSVSSSYNEQFF. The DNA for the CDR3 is TGTGCCTGGAGTGTTTCTAGCTCCTACAATGAGCAGTTCTTC.

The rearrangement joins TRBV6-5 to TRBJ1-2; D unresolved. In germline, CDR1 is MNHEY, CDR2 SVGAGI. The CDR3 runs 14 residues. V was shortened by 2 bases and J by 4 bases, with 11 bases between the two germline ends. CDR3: CASSYRQAVYGYTF. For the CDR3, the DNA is TGTGCCAGCAGTTACAGGCAGGCGGTCTATGGCTACACCTTC.

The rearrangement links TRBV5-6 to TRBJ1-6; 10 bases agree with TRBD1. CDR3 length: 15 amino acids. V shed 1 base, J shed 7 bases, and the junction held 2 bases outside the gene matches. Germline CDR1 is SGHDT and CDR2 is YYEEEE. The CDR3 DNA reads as TGTGCCAGCAGCTTGACGACAGGGGGCAATTCACCCCTCCACTTT. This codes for CASSLTTGGNSPLHF.

The CDR3 nucleotides are TGTGCCAGCAGCTTATTCGCGACAGAAAATGAAAAACTGTTTTTT. It is translated as CASSLFATENEKLFF. J is TRBJ1-4 and V is TRBV7-9, with D possibly matching TRBD1 (5 bases). The CDR3 contains 15 residues. Per the germline V gene, CDR1 is SEHNR and CDR2 is FQNEAQ (reference sequence). Trimming removed 2 bases from V and 5 bases from J, with 12 bases in between.

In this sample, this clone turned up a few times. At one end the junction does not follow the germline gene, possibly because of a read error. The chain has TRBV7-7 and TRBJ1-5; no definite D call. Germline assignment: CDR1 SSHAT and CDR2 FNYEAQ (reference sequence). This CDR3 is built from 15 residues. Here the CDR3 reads CASSFKGRSNQPQHF. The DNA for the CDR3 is TGTGCTAGCAGCTTTAAGGGAAGGAGCAATCAGCCCCAGCATTTT.

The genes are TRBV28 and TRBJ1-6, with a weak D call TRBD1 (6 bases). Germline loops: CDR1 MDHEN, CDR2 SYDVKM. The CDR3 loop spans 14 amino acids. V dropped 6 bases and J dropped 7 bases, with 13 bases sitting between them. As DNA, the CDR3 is TGTGCCAGCAGCTGGACAGCTAGGAATTCACCCCTCCACTTT. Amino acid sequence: CASSWTARNSPLHF.

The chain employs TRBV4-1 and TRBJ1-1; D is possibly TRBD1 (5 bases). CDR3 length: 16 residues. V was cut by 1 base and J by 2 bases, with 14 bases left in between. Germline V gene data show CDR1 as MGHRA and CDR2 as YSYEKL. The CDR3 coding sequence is TGCGCCAGCAGCCAAGGAAATTGGGGACTCAACACTGAAGCTTTCTTT. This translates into CASSQGNWGLNTEAFF.

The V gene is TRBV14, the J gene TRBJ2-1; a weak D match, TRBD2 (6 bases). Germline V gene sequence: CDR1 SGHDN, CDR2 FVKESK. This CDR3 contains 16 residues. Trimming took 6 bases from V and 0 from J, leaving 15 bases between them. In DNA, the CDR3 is TGTGCCAGCAGTCGGAGGGACGAGAGCTCCTACAATGAGCAGTTCTTC. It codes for CASSRRDESSYNEQFF. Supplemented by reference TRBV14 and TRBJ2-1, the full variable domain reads EAGVTQFPSHSVIEKGQTVTLRCDPISGHDNLYWYRRVMGKEIKFLLHFVKESKQDESGMPNNRFLAERTGGTYSTLKVQPAELEDSGVYFCASSRRDESSYNEQFFGPGTRLTVL.

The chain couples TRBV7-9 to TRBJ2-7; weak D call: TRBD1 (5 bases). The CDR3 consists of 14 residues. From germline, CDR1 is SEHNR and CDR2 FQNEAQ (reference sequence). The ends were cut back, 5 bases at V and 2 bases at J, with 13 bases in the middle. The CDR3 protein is CASSPDRVPYEQYF. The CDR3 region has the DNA TGTGCCAGCAGCCCAGACAGAGTTCCCTACGAGCAGTACTTC.